This passage covers 32 T cell receptor beta chains from one sample sequenced in a study of blood T cell repertoires in COVID-19. Sequencing was performed with immunoSEQ multiplex PCR; in TCRdb, only in-frame clones are kept and a portion is missing. The table records under 250,000 clones, approximately 86% of them present only once. Sequenced: peripheral blood. The receptors were sampled from a woman over 75 with acute or convalescent COVID-19.

CDR3 residues: CASSPTGWAYGYTF. The DNA for the CDR3 is TGCGCCAGCAGTCCGACAGGGTGGGCCTATGGCTACACCTTC. The chain uses TRBV5-1 and TRBJ1-2, with 7 positions matching TRBD1. The germline V gene has CDR1 SGHRS and CDR2 YFSETQ. After removal of 5 bases from V and 4 bases from J, the junction contained 8 bases not matched to a gene. This CDR3 comprises 14 residues.

This clone was recorded a few times. V usage is TRBV5-1 and J usage is TRBJ2-7; TRBD2 agrees at 10 bases. V shed 1 base, J shed 7 bases, and the junction held 11 bases outside the gene matches. Looked up from germline, CDR1 is SGHRS and CDR2 is YFSETQ. The CDR3 spans 16 residues. CDR3 coding DNA: TGCGCCAGCAGCTTGTTTACAAGCGGGGGGGCTGAAGAGCAGTACTTC. Translated, it gives CASSLFTSGGAEEQYF.

The chain recombines TRBV5-1 with TRBJ1-1; TRBD1 might be the D (6 bases). The CDR3 consists of 14 residues. With 7 bases removed from V and 1 base from J, the gap between germline ends came to 14 bases. Germline lookup yields CDR1 SGHRS and CDR2 YFSETQ. The CDR3 DNA is TGCGCCAGCCGACCTCTACAGGGGAACACTGAAGCTTTCTTT. Protein sequence: CASRPLQGNTEAFF.

In nucleotides, the CDR3 is TGTGCCAGCAGCACAGGGCTGAACACTGAAGCTTTCTTT. Protein sequence: CASSTGLNTEAFF. The V and J genes are TRBV11-3 and TRBJ1-1; D may be TRBD1 (6 bases). CDR1 and CDR2 (germline): SGHNT, YENEEA. This CDR3 region has 13 residues. The V end was cut by 5 bases, the J end by 0 bases, with 7 bases between.

Written as DNA, the CDR3 is TGTGCCTGGAGTGAGTTGACTGAGGATCAGCCCCAGCATTTT. Encoded protein: CAWSELTEDQPQHF. This rearrangement joins TRBV30 to TRBJ1-5; unclear D gene. V was pared by 1 base and J by 5 bases, with 12 bases between. The CDR3 length is 14 residues. Germline V lookup: CDR1 GTSNPN, CDR2 SVGIG (reference sequence).

The chain has TRBV5-1 and TRBJ2-7; TRBD1 is a possible D gene (6 bases). The CDR3 consists of 14 residues. Trimming shortened V by 2 bases and J by 1 base, and 10 bases separated the two germline ends. Per germline, CDR1 SGHRS and CDR2 YFSETQ. As DNA, the CDR3 is TGCGCCAGCAGCTTTAACAGGGAATCCTACGAGCAGTACTTC. Protein product: CASSFNRESYEQYF.

The chain joins TRBV19 to TRBJ2-2; 7 bases are shared with TRBD1. Germline V gene data show CDR1 as LNHDA and CDR2 as SQIVND (reference sequence). The CDR3 is 14 residues long. V was clipped by 8 bases and J by 3 bases; unmatched bases: 6. The CDR3 is CASSMGQYTGELFF. Here the CDR3 DNA reads TGTGCCAGTTCCATGGGACAGTACACCGGGGAGCTGTTTTTT. The full variable domain, in which reference TRBV19 and TRBJ2-2 provide the parts outside the CDR3, is DGGITQSPKYLFRKEGQNVTLSCEQNLNHDAMYWYRQDPGQGLRLIYYSQIVNDFQKGDIAEGYSVSREKKESFPLTVTSAQKNPTAFYLCASSMGQYTGELFFGEGSRLTVL.

The V and J genes are TRBV4-1 and TRBJ2-3, with 8 positions matching TRBD2. CDR3 length equals 18 residues. The V segment lost 0 bases and the J segment 4 bases; nucleotides outside the gene matches: 12. In germline, CDR1 is MGHRA, CDR2 YSYEKL. The CDR3 loop reads CASSQEAGANPGADTQYF. For the CDR3, the DNA is TGCGCCAGCAGCCAAGAAGCGGGGGCCAACCCTGGGGCAGATACGCAGTATTTT.

The chain is built from TRBV4-3 and TRBJ2-7; TRBD1 matches 9 bases. CDR1 LGHNA and CDR2 YSLEER come from the germline V gene. The length of the CDR3 is 14 residues. The J segment lost 5 bases and the V segment lost 2 bases, leaving 4 bases of the junction unmatched. CDR3 loop: CASSQRTGGHEQYF. Written as DNA, the CDR3 is TGCGCCAGCAGCCAAAGAACAGGGGGCCACGAGCAGTACTTC.

The chain recombines TRBV7-6 with TRBJ1-1; no clear D. The CDR3 is 13 amino acids. Germline V gene sequence: CDR1 SGHVS, CDR2 FNYEAQ. Trimming pared 5 bases from V and 2 bases from J, leaving 9 bases between. The CDR3 nucleotides read TGTGCCAGCAGCACAGACACCAACACTGAAGCTTTCTTT. This sequence encodes CASSTDTNTEAFF.

The J gene is TRBJ1-5, the V gene TRBV7-2, with D hard to call. The CDR3 loop spans 12 amino acids. The germline V gene has CDR1 SGHTA and CDR2 FQGNSA. The V and J ends lost 5 bases and 3 bases respectively, with 5 bases between them. CDR3 in DNA: TGTGCCAGCAGCCCATTCAATCAGCCCCAGCATTTT. It codes for CASSPFNQPQHF.

This rearrangement joins TRBV18 to TRBJ1-3; possible D gene TRBD1, 6 bases. CDR1 is KGHSH and CDR2 is LQKENI in the germline V gene. CDR3 size: 17 residues. V shed 6 bases and J shed 0 bases, with 18 bases lying between them. CDR3 sequence reads: CASSHRGGTNSGNTIYF. CDR3 bases: TGTGCCAGCTCCCATCGTGGGGGCACAAACTCTGGAAACACCATATATTTT. Variable domain in full (rest from reference TRBV18 and TRBJ1-3): NAGVMQNPRHLVRRRGQEARLRCSPMKGHSHVYWYRQLPEEGLKFMVYLQKENIIDESGMPKERFSAEFPKEGPSILRIQQVVRGDSAAYFCASSHRGGTNSGNTIYFGEGSWLTVV.

V is TRBV11-2 and J is TRBJ1-1, with D maybe TRBD1 (5 bases). This CDR3 is 19 amino acids long. V was pared by 1 base and J by 0 bases, with 21 bases between. Germline V CDR1 and CDR2: SGHAT, FQNNGV. DNA of the CDR3: TGTGCCAGCAGCTTAGCCGGACTGGGGGGGAGAGGTATGAACACTGAAGCTTTCTTT. This sequence encodes CASSLAGLGGRGMNTEAFF.

V gene TRBV19 combines with J gene TRBJ1-1; 7 nucleotides agree with TRBD1. CDR1 is LNHDA and CDR2 is SQIVND in the germline V gene (reference sequence). Trimming removed 10 bases from V and 1 base from J; junction bases left unmatched: 3. The CDR3 has 12 residues. In nucleotides, the CDR3 is TGTGCCATCCGACAGGGGAACACTGAAGCTTTCTTT. This gives the protein CAIRQGNTEAFF.

The genes are TRBV3-1 (or the pseudogene TRBV3-2) and TRBJ1-4; D is possibly TRBD1 (5 bases). The germline V and J ends were trimmed by 2 bases and 3 bases, with 10 bases remaining between them. Per germline, CDR1 LGHDT and CDR2 YNNKEL (reference sequence). The CDR3 is 15 amino acids. The CDR3 sequence: CASSQSQGSNEKLFF. The CDR3 DNA reads TGTGCCAGCAGCCAAAGTCAGGGTTCTAATGAAAAACTGTTTTTT.

The chain couples TRBV2 to TRBJ2-7; 16 positions agree with TRBD2. From germline, CDR1 is SNHLY and CDR2 FYNNEI. The junction had 15 bases not matched to a gene; V was cut back by 6 bases and J by 4 bases. The CDR3 is 19 amino acids. In DNA, the CDR3 is TGTGCCAGCAGCTCACAACCGGGACTAGCGGGGGGGCCGGCTTACGAGCAGTACTTC. It is translated as CASSSQPGLAGGPAYEQYF.

The genes are TRBV5-1 and TRBJ2-1; 9 nucleotides line up with TRBD2. CDR1 is SGHRS, CDR2 YFSETQ, per germline. Trimming at V came to 4 bases and at J to 0 bases, leaving 5 bases not matched to a gene. CDR3 size: 16 residues. CDR3 sequence: CASSRLAASSYNEQFF. CDR3 in DNA: TGCGCCAGCAGCCGACTAGCGGCGAGCTCCTACAATGAGCAGTTCTTC.

There are a few counts of this clone. Other DNA variants within this sample encode the same CDR3. V gene TRBV19 combines with J gene TRBJ1-1; weak D call: TRBD1 (6 bases). Between the trimmed V and J ends, which lost 4 bases and 1 base, there was a span of 13 bases. In germline, CDR1 is LNHDA, CDR2 SQIVND (reference sequence). This CDR3 has 15 amino acids. The CDR3: CASSTRQAKNTEAFF. CDR3 in DNA: TGTGCCAGTAGTACCCGACAGGCCAAGAACACTGAAGCTTTCTTT.

This sequence joins TRBV28 and TRBJ1-1; D not resolved. The germline CDR1 and CDR2 sequences are MDHEN and SYDVKM. The CDR3 has 12 amino acids. The ends were cut back, 6 bases at V and 5 bases at J, with 10 bases in the middle. The CDR3 DNA sequence: TGTGCCAGCAGCACCGGGTCAACTGAAGCTTTCTTT. Protein: CASSTGSTEAFF. The variable domain in full, completed from reference TRBV28 and TRBJ1-1, reads DVKVTQSSRYLVKRTGEKVFLECVQDMDHENMFWYRQDPGLGLRLIYFSYDVKMKEKGDIPEGYSVSREKKERFSLILESASTNQTSMYLCASSTGSTEAFFGQGTRLTVV.

The chain joins TRBV19 to TRBJ1-6; no reliable D call. V was pared by 5 bases and J by 9 bases, with 11 bases between. Germline V gene sequence: CDR1 LNHDA, CDR2 SQIVND (reference sequence). This CDR3 region has 13 residues. The CDR3 coding sequence is TGTGCCAGTAGTTACCTAGGGAGTTCACCCCTCCACTTT. Encoded protein: CASSYLGSSPLHF.

The chain recombines TRBV28 with TRBJ1-4; D not resolved. The CDR3 is made up of 11 amino acids. Trimming took off 6 bases at V and 5 bases at J, with 4 bases between the two ends. The germline CDR1 and CDR2 sequences are MDHEN and SYDVKM. In nucleotides, the CDR3 is TGTGCCAGCAGGGAGAATGAAAAACTGTTTTTT. Translated, it gives CASRENEKLFF.

This clone was seen once. The chain is built from TRBV7-2 and TRBJ1-5, with D perhaps TRBD1 (5 bases). The CDR3 runs to 14 residues. Germline loops: CDR1 SGHTA, CDR2 FQGNSA. Deletions cut 6 bases from V and 6 bases from J, with 15 bases between. This CDR3 reads CASSLTVGGQPQHF. Here the CDR3 DNA reads TGTGCCAGCAGTCTGACGGTGGGGGGTCAGCCCCAGCATTTT. The full variable domain, in which reference TRBV7-2 and TRBJ1-5 provide the parts outside the CDR3, is GAGVSQSPSNKVTEKGKDVELRCDPISGHTALYWYRQSLGQGLEFLIYFQGNSAPDKSGLPSDRFSAERTGGSVSTLTIQRTQQEDSAVYLCASSLTVGGQPQHFGDGTRLSIL.

The chain carries TRBV19 and TRBJ1-4; 7 bases agree with TRBD1. The V segment lost 4 bases and the J segment 6 bases; nucleotides outside the gene matches: 5. Germline V lookup: CDR1 LNHDA, CDR2 SQIVND (reference sequence). This CDR3 has 14 residues. In DNA, the CDR3 is TGTGCCAGTAGTACAACAGGGGCCTATGAAAAACTGTTTTTT. This translates into CASSTTGAYEKLFF.

This clone was detected a few times. This chain uses TRBV3-1 (or the pseudogene TRBV3-2) with TRBJ1-1, with D unresolved. This CDR3 contains 12 residues. Germline CDR1 is LGHDT and CDR2 is YNNKEL (reference sequence). Trimming removed 1 base from V and 8 bases from J, with 8 bases in between. CDR3 amino acids: CASSQAGREAFF. CDR3 in DNA: TGTGCCAGCAGCCAAGCCGGGAGAGAAGCTTTCTTT.

This clone occurred a few times. The CDR3 spells CASSSRGRAGEQYF. For the CDR3, the DNA is TGTGCCAGCAGCTCCCGGGGCCGAGCGGGCGAGCAGTACTTC. V usage is TRBV7-2 and J usage is TRBJ2-7; a possible D gene is TRBD2 (6 bases). V lost 4 bases to trimming and J lost 6 bases, with 16 bases between them. This CDR3 region has 14 residues. Germline V gene lookup returns CDR1 SGHTA and CDR2 FQGNSA.

V gene TRBV10-3 combines with J gene TRBJ1-2; 9 bases agree with TRBD1. This CDR3 has 15 amino acids. CDR1 and CDR2 (germline): ENHRY, SYGVKD. The ends lost 10 bases at V and 2 bases at J; junction bases unmatched: 11. Here the CDR3 reads CATRPGTGTNYGYTF. In DNA form, the CDR3 reads TGTGCCACCCGTCCCGGGACAGGGACGAACTATGGCTACACCTTC.

The J gene is TRBJ1-1, the V gene TRBV12-3 or TRBV12-4; D not resolved. Trimming shortened V by 3 bases and J by 7 bases, and 9 bases separated the two germline ends. This CDR3 has 12 residues. The CDR3 is CASSFTQIEAFF. CDR3 nucleotide sequence: TGTGCCAGCAGTTTCACACAGATTGAAGCTTTCTTT.

This chain uses TRBV5-1 with TRBJ2-7, with D possibly being TRBD1 (5 bases). Trimming removed 8 bases from V and 6 bases from J, with 18 bases in between. Germline loops: CDR1 SGHRS, CDR2 YFSETQ. The CDR3 is 13 amino acids. CDR3 DNA: TGCGCCAGTACCAGGGAAGGTCCCGGCGAGCAGTACTTC. Translation: CASTREGPGEQYF.

This clone was counted only a few times. This sequence joins TRBV11-3 and TRBJ2-5; D gene ambiguous. This CDR3 is 15 amino acids long. From germline, CDR1 is SGHNT and CDR2 YENEEA. V was shortened by 0 bases and J by 5 bases, with 13 bases between the two germline ends. CDR3 nucleotides: TGTGCCAGCAGCTTAGAAGGAGATATAGAGGAGACCCAGTACTTC. Its protein product is CASSLEGDIEETQYF.

This sequence joins TRBV12-3 or TRBV12-4 and TRBJ1-1; D uncertain. V dropped 6 bases and J dropped 11 bases, with 16 bases sitting between them. The CDR3 has 12 amino acids. CDR3 sequence (DNA): TGTGCCAGCAGGGCTCGGGGAGGTCGGGCTTTCTTT. Protein: CASRARGGRAFF.

This clone came up a few times. The chain couples TRBV29-1 to TRBJ1-1; 7 positions match TRBD1. With V trimmed by 5 bases and J by 1 base, 4 bases remained unmatched. The CDR3 totals 13 residues. Germline V gene sequence: CDR1 SQVTM, CDR2 ANQGSEA. The CDR3 DNA reads as TGCAGCGTTCGCGGGACAGCGAACACTGAAGCTTTCTTT. Its translation: CSVRGTANTEAFF.

The rearrangement uses TRBV7-8 and TRBJ1-4; 8 bases fit TRBD1. V shed 4 bases and J 4 bases; nucleotides not matched to a gene: 11. CDR1 is SGHVS, CDR2 FQNEAQ, per germline. The CDR3 loop spans 17 amino acids. The CDR3 DNA reads TGTGCCAGCAGCTCGTCTTATGGGACAGGATATAATGAAAAACTGTTTTTT. This translates into CASSSSYGTGYNEKLFF.